The clone carrying this TCR beta chain has a handful of counts. The CDR3 is made up of 12 amino acids. V shed 9 bases and J shed 8 bases, with 16 bases lying between them. In germline, CDR1 is SNHLY, CDR2 FYNNEI. These data originate in a study of blood T cell repertoires in COVID-19. Study-level background: Material from acute and convalescent COVID-19 was sourced from the United States, Italy and Spain. Nucleic acid was either cDNA or gDNA, and it came from T cells, B-cell-depleted T cells, or PBMCs.

Original data processing: Amplification from reference gene primers served as the basis for estimated nucleated cell counts. Repertoires were generated with immunoSEQ multiplex PCR, while TCRdb's copy carries only in-frame clones and drops some. V, J and clone size are taken as reported in that table, and D and trimming were inferred from the DNA itself. Of roughly 71,000 clones listed, nearly 90% are singletons. Sequenced input: peripheral blood. The receptor comes from a man in his fifties with acute or convalescent COVID-19. This chain links TRBV2 with TRBJ1-2; a possible D gene is TRBD1 (6 bases). The CDR3: CARRTEERGYTF. CDR3 nucleotides: TGTGCCAGGAGGACAGAAGAACGGGGCTACACCTTC.